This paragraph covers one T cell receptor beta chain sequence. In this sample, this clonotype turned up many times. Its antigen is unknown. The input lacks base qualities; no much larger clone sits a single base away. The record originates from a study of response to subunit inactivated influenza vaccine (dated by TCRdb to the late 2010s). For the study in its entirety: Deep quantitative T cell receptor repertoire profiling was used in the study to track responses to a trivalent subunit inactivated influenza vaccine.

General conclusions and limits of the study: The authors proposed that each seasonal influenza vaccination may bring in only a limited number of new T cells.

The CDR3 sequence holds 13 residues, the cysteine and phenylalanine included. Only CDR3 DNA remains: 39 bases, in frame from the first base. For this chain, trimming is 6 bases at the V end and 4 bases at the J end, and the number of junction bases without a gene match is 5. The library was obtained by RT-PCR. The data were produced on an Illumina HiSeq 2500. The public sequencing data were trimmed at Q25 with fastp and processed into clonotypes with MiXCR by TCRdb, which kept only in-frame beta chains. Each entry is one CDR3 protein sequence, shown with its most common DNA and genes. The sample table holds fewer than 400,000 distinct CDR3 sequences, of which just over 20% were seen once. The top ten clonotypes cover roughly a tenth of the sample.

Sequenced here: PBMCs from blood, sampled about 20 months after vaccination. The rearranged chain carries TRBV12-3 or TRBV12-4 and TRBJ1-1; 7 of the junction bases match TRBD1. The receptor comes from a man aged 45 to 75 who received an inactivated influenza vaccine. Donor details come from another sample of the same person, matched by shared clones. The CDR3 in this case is CASSSTGFTEAFF. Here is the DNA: TGTGCCAGCAGCTCGACAGGGTTCACTGAAGCTTTCTTT.